This T cell receptor beta chain was sequenced during a study of early stage breast cancer tumors. Regarding the study as a whole: Functional markers like CD4, CD8 and FOXP3 were missed in bulk sequencing. Comparing each tissue with blood distinguished tumor from normal in about 85% of the 16 patients.

Clones were sequenced by immunoSEQ multiplex PCR, and TCRdb holds only the in-frame ones, with some missing. The table includes about 19,000 clones, 80% to 90% detected once. This CDR3 contains 15 residues. V was pared by 2 bases and J by 8 bases, with 8 bases of the junction left unmatched. Germline V gene lookup returns CDR1 SGDLS and CDR2 YYNGEE. Worth noting for this clone: As yet, its antigen is unknown.

V usage is TRBV9 and J usage is TRBJ2-1; 9 positions agree with TRBD1. The sequenced sample consisted of blood. This receptor was identified in a person aged 65 to 85 with breast cancer. CDR3 loop: CASSVLDRGWDEQFF. The CDR3 DNA reads as TGTGCCAGCAGCGTTCTGGACAGGGGTTGGGATGAGCAGTTCTTC.